The clone carrying this TCR beta chain was picked up one time. This entry is derived from a study of blood T cell repertoires in COVID-19. The overall study: Sites in the United States, Italy and Spain provided acute and convalescent COVID-19 samples.

Sequencing was performed with immunoSEQ multiplex PCR; in TCRdb, only in-frame clones are kept and a portion is missing. The repertoire holds 150,000 to 200,000 clones, 89% seen once, with about 0.77% in the top ten. Cohorts were assigned according to the clinical history that participants reported. This receptor was taken from a woman between 18 and 29 years old who had recovered from COVID-19. The sample comprised PBMCs or T cells enriched from blood (not recorded which).

Written as DNA, the CDR3 is TGTGCCAGCAGCTTAGAAGCGGGAGCTAACACAGATACGCAGTATTTT. Amino acids: CASSLEAGANTDTQYF. The rearrangement uses TRBV7-9 and TRBJ2-3; 8 bases map to TRBD2. The V gene end was trimmed by 1 base and the J gene end by 2 bases; junction bases not matched to a gene: 5. Germline CDR1 reads SEHNR; CDR2 reads FQNEAQ (reference sequence). CDR3 length: 16 amino acids.